The 28 T cell receptor beta chains reported below all come from one sample, sequenced in a study of cytomegalovirus exposure and HLA in healthy donors. Only in-frame clones appear in the TCRdb table, and some are missing; sequencing was by immunoSEQ multiplex PCR. Among 50,000 to 65,000 clones listed, 80% to 90% were seen once. Material for sequencing was PBMCs. These receptors all come from a woman between 18 and 30 years old in good health and CMV-seronegative.

Turning to this clone: The sample has other DNA sequences that encode this CDR3 too. The rearrangement joins TRBV30 to TRBJ1-4; TRBD1 matches at 7 bases. CDR1 is GTSNPN, CDR2 SVGIG, per germline (reference sequence). Unmatched junction bases numbered 2, after V lost 0 bases and J lost 4 bases. The CDR3 covers 14 residues. The CDR3: CAWSVGGSNEKLFF. CDR3 DNA sequence: TGTGCCTGGAGTGTAGGGGGCAGTAATGAAAAACTGTTTTTT.

This clone was detected a few times. The chain has TRBV5-1 and TRBJ2-2; no reliable D call. This CDR3 is 13 amino acids long. V was trimmed by 3 bases and J by 5 bases, leaving 8 bases between them. Germline assignment: CDR1 SGHRS and CDR2 YFSETQ. CDR3 sequence (DNA): TGCGCCAGCAGCTCCAAAGCAACCGGGGAGCTGTTTTTT. Protein: CASSSKATGELFF.

V usage is TRBV6-1 and J usage is TRBJ1-2; no reliable D call. The V gene lost 3 bases and the J gene lost 0 bases, with 17 bases spanning the gap. There are 17 residues in the CDR3. The germline V gene encodes CDR1 MNHNS and CDR2 SASEGT. The CDR3 spells CASSDSLHPISNYGYTF. CDR3 coding DNA: TGTGCCAGCAGTGATTCGCTCCATCCTATTTCTAACTATGGCTACACCTTC.

This clone was observed a handful of times. The chain carries TRBV27 and TRBJ2-7, with 11 bases aligning to TRBD2. The CDR3 loop spans 18 amino acids. Germline V gene lookup returns CDR1 MNHEY and CDR2 SMNVEV (reference sequence). Trimming removed 2 bases from V and 3 bases from J; junction bases left unmatched: 12. CDR3 amino acids: CASSLGTPGLAVNYEQYF. CDR3 nucleotide sequence: TGTGCCAGCAGTTTAGGGACCCCGGGACTAGCGGTAAACTACGAGCAGTACTTC.

This clone was recorded only once. The chain has TRBV7-2 and TRBJ1-1; no firm D call. CDR3 size: 16 residues. Trimming stripped 1 base from V and 0 bases from J, with 12 bases between. CDR1 is SGHTA and CDR2 is FQGNSA in the germline V gene. In DNA form, the CDR3 reads TGTGCCAGCAGCTTAGTCCAGACACGGCTGAACACTGAAGCTTTCTTT. It translates to CASSLVQTRLNTEAFF.

The chain recombines TRBV7-2 with TRBJ1-2, with D maybe TRBD1 (6 bases). The CDR3 sequence is 15 residues long. Trimming left V 1 base short and J 4 bases short, with 13 bases between. Germline assignment: CDR1 SGHTA and CDR2 FQGNSA. CDR3 in DNA: TGTGCCAGCAGCTTAGGCACAGGGTATAGCTATGGCTACACCTTC. Its translation is CASSLGTGYSYGYTF.

This chain links TRBV7-9 with TRBJ2-2; 10 bases line up with TRBD1. This CDR3 comprises 19 residues. Unmatched junction bases numbered 16, after V lost 4 bases and J lost 5 bases. CDR1 SEHNR and CDR2 FQNEAQ come from the germline V gene (reference sequence). CDR3 nucleotide sequence: TGTGCCAGCAGCTCACCCCTCTTGCCCGGGACAGGGGAAACCGGGGAGCTGTTTTTT. Its translation: CASSSPLLPGTGETGELFF.

V usage is TRBV2 and J usage is TRBJ2-3; a possible D gene is TRBD1 (6 bases). V lost 2 bases and J lost 1, with 10 bases in between. This CDR3 is built from 15 residues. Germline CDR1 and CDR2: SNHLY and FYNNEI. The CDR3 coding sequence is TGTGCCAGCAGTGAACGGGACACTCGCACAGATACGCAGTATTTT. Translation: CASSERDTRTDTQYF.

The V and J genes are TRBV28 and TRBJ2-7; possible D gene TRBD2, 5 bases. Per germline, CDR1 MDHEN and CDR2 SYDVKM. The CDR3 has 12 residues. Trimming cost V 8 bases and J 0 bases, with 8 bases left between them. The CDR3 is CASEGNSYEQYF. The CDR3 DNA sequence: TGTGCCAGCGAGGGCAACTCCTACGAGCAGTACTTC.

The rearrangement links TRBV9 to TRBJ1-2; tentative D call: TRBD1 (5 bases). CDR3 length: 11 amino acids. V lost 3 bases, J lost 9 bases, and 9 bases lay in between. Germline loops: CDR1 SGDLS, CDR2 YYNGEE. This CDR3 reads CASSAQGRYTF. The CDR3 DNA is TGTGCCAGCAGCGCTCAGGGTCGCTACACCTTC.

V usage is TRBV6-6 and J usage is TRBJ1-3; no definite D call. Per the germline V gene, CDR1 is MNHNY and CDR2 is SVGAGI (reference sequence). The CDR3 extends over 14 amino acids. V lost 6 bases, J lost 2 bases, and 11 bases lay in between. In DNA, the CDR3 is TGTGCCAGCAGACCGAGGAACCCTGGAAACACCATATATTTT. Protein product: CASRPRNPGNTIYF.

This rearrangement joins TRBV11-2 to TRBJ1-6; no clear D gene. Germline V CDR1 and CDR2: SGHAT, FQNNGV. This CDR3 has 14 residues. The V gene lost 1 base and the J gene lost 5 bases, with 6 bases spanning the gap. This CDR3 reads CASSLVRDNSPLHF. The CDR3 region has the DNA TGTGCCAGCAGCTTAGTGCGAGATAATTCACCCCTCCACTTT.

The chain combines TRBV5-6 with TRBJ2-2, with D hard to call. The CDR3 length is 12 residues. The V gene's germline CDR1 is SGHDT and CDR2 YYEEEE. With 0 bases removed from V and 6 bases from J, the gap between germline ends came to 3 bases. The CDR3 here is CASSLAAGELFF. The CDR3 DNA follows: TGTGCCAGCAGCTTGGCGGCCGGGGAGCTGTTTTTT.

The chain uses TRBV4-3 and TRBJ1-2; 7 bases are shared with TRBD1. The V segment lost 0 bases and the J segment 2 bases; nucleotides outside the gene matches: 9. Germline assignment: CDR1 LGHNA and CDR2 YSLEER. The CDR3 is 17 amino acids. This CDR3 is CASSQDTRDSRNYGYTF. The CDR3 nucleotides read TGCGCCAGCAGCCAAGATACCCGGGACAGCCGAAACTATGGCTACACCTTC.

V usage is TRBV6-5 and J usage is TRBJ1-1; TRBD1 is a possible D gene (5 bases). The V end lost 2 bases, the J end lost 4 bases, and 11 bases lay between the germline ends. Germline V CDR1 and CDR2: MNHEY, SVGAGI. CDR3 size: 14 residues. CDR3 coding DNA: TGTGCCAGCAGTTACGCAGGGAAGGGCACTGAAGCTTTCTTT. Translated: CASSYAGKGTEAFF.

This chain uses TRBV5-6 with TRBJ2-5, with 8 bases that match TRBD1. The CDR3 has 15 amino acids. Germline CDR1 reads SGHDT; CDR2 reads YYEEEE. Unmatched junction bases numbered 6, after V lost 0 bases and J lost 5 bases. The CDR3 loop reads CASSLVAGGQETQYF. The CDR3 nucleotides are TGTGCCAGCAGCTTGGTGGCAGGGGGCCAGGAGACCCAGTACTTC.

This clone was found once. The chain is built from TRBV27 and TRBJ2-1; a possible D gene is TRBD2 (6 bases). Germline CDR1 MNHEY, CDR2 SMNVEV (reference sequence). The CDR3 is 14 amino acids. The germline V and J ends were trimmed by 6 bases and 2 bases, with 11 bases remaining between them. The CDR3 sequence is CASSGRAPYNEQFF. In DNA, the CDR3 is TGTGCCAGCAGCGGGAGAGCGCCCTACAATGAGCAGTTCTTC.

The CDR3: CASSLGRQTAQYF. CDR3 nucleotides: TGTGCCAGCAGCTTAGGTCGGCAGACAGCCCAGTACTTC. The rearrangement uses TRBV13 and TRBJ2-5; the D gene is possibly TRBD1 (5 bases). In germline, CDR1 is PRHDT, CDR2 FYEKMQ (reference sequence). This CDR3 contains 13 residues. V gave up 0 bases and J gave up 9 bases, with 11 bases separating them.

The rearrangement links TRBV7-9 to TRBJ1-2, with D tentatively TRBD1 (5 bases). From germline, CDR1 is SEHNR and CDR2 FQNEAQ (reference sequence). The CDR3 sequence is 13 residues long. Deletions cut 3 bases from V and 6 bases from J, with 11 bases between. The CDR3 protein is CASSFTGGDGYTF. The CDR3 DNA reads as TGTGCCAGCAGCTTCACGGGGGGGGATGGCTACACCTTC.

J is TRBJ2-1 and V is TRBV29-1, with a tentative D call TRBD2 (6 bases). Germline V CDR1 and CDR2: SQVTM, ANQGSEA. With 6 bases removed from V and 7 bases from J, the gap between germline ends came to 13 bases. This CDR3 has 12 amino acids. The CDR3 spells CSVRPRENEQFF. DNA for the CDR3: TGCAGCGTACGCCCCCGGGAGAATGAGCAGTTCTTC.

This chain uses TRBV5-5 with TRBJ1-4; 8 bases agree with TRBD1. Germline-derived CDR1 and CDR2 are SGHKS and YYEKEE (reference sequence). The ends lost 1 base at V and 10 bases at J; junction bases unmatched: 15. The CDR3 sequence is 17 residues long. The CDR3 DNA follows: TGTGCCAGCAGCTTGTCTTTGCAGGGGGCTGATATGGGAAAACTGTTTTTT. Residues: CASSLSLQGADMGKLFF.

This rearrangement joins TRBV30 to TRBJ2-5; D gene unclear. Trimming removed 1 base from V and 5 bases from J, with 5 bases in between. Germline V lookup: CDR1 GTSNPN, CDR2 SVGIG (reference sequence). The CDR3 extends over 11 amino acids. The CDR3 spells CAWSALETQYF. CDR3 coding DNA: TGTGCCTGGAGTGCCCTCGAGACCCAGTACTTC. Variable domain in full (rest from reference TRBV30 and TRBJ2-5): SQTIHQWPATLVQPVGSPLSLECTVEGTSNPNLYWYRQAAGRGLQLLFYSVGIGQISSEVPQNLSASRPQDRQFILSSKKLLLSDSGFYLCAWSALETQYFGPGTRLLVL.

V is TRBV6-6 and J is TRBJ2-1, with TRBD2 as a possible D gene (6 bases). Germline CDR1 reads MNHNY; CDR2 reads SVGAGI (reference sequence). Deletions cut 0 bases from V and 2 bases from J, with 8 bases between. The CDR3 is made up of 15 amino acids. DNA for the CDR3: TGTGCCAGCAGTTACTCTAGCGGAACCTACAATGAGCAGTTCTTC. Amino acid sequence: CASSYSSGTYNEQFF.

This clone was detected only once. The CDR3 protein is CATSRDSTSGRAYEQYF. CDR3 coding DNA: TGTGCCACCAGCAGAGATTCGACTAGCGGGAGGGCCTACGAGCAGTACTTC. The chain combines TRBV15 with TRBJ2-7; TRBD2 agrees at 14 bases. The germline V gene has CDR1 LNHNV and CDR2 YYDKDF (reference sequence). With 0 bases clipped from V and 2 bases from J, the junction kept 3 bases outside the gene matches. CDR3 size: 17 residues.

The chain has TRBV7-9 and TRBJ1-4; tentatively, D is TRBD1 (5 bases). Germline V gene lookup returns CDR1 SEHNR and CDR2 FQNEAQ (reference sequence). This CDR3 comprises 15 residues. V lost 1 base to trimming and J lost 3 bases, with 9 bases between them. The CDR3 region has the DNA TGTGCCAGCAGCTTAGTTACAGGCGCTAATGAAAAACTGTTTTTT. Translated: CASSLVTGANEKLFF. The variable domain in full, completed from reference TRBV7-9 and TRBJ1-4, reads DTGVSQNPRHKITKRGQNVTFRCDPISEHNRLYWYRQTLGQGPEFLTYFQNEAQLEKSRLLSDRFSAERPKGSFSTLEIQRTEQGDSAMYLCASSLVTGANEKLFFGSGTQLSVL.

This clone was counted once. The genes are TRBV27 and TRBJ2-5; 9 bases map to TRBD2. This CDR3 spans 14 amino acids. V was clipped by 0 bases and J by 4 bases; unmatched bases: 0. Germline-derived CDR1 and CDR2 are MNHEY and SMNVEV (reference sequence). The CDR3 loop is CASSLSSGRETQYF. Written as DNA, the CDR3 is TGTGCCAGCAGTTTATCTAGCGGGAGAGAGACCCAGTACTTC.

The chain employs TRBV4-1 and TRBJ2-1; 7 bases are shared with TRBD2. The V and J ends lost 2 bases and 6 bases, in that order; junction bases with no gene match: 7. CDR1 MGHRA and CDR2 YSYEKL come from the germline V gene. The CDR3 contains 15 residues. The CDR3 protein is CASSQIGKRGNEQFF. In DNA form, the CDR3 reads TGCGCCAGCAGCCAAATCGGAAAGCGGGGCAATGAGCAGTTCTTC.

Only one count was recorded for this clone. The rearrangement joins TRBV5-6 to TRBJ2-3; 8 bases are shared with TRBD1. Germline CDR1 SGHDT, CDR2 YYEEEE. V shed 4 bases, J shed 12 bases, and the junction held 4 bases outside the gene matches. The CDR3 runs to 11 residues. CDR3 protein: CASSQDRDQYF. CDR3 sequence (DNA): TGTGCCAGCAGCCAGGACAGGGATCAGTATTTT. Based on the CDR3 plus reference TRBV5-6 and TRBJ2-3, the full variable domain is DAGVTQSPTHLIKTRGQQVTLRCSPKSGHDTVSWYQQALGQGPQFIFQYYEEEERQRGNFPDRFSGHQFPNYSSELNVNALLLGDSALYLCASSQDRDQYFGPGTRLTVL.